This T cell receptor (beta chain) appears in the sequencing data of a study of T cell repertoires in aging, cancer and after chemotherapy. Overall study: The full dataset contained around 8.2 million TCR reads.

Multiplex touch-down PCR with TRB-A/B primers amplified rearranged V-D-J TRB sequences. TCRdb reprocessed the multiplex PCR reads via MiXCR and lists one record per CDR3 protein. The table lists roughly 4,300 distinct CDR3 sequences, roughly 25% of them singletons. By frequency in the sample, this clonotype is medium-sized. Its cognate antigen is unknown. The template was genomic DNA from peripheral blood, not RNA. Germline V CDR1 and CDR2: MNHNY, SVGAGI (reference sequence). The CDR3 spans 12 residues. Between the trimmed V and J ends, which lost 2 bases and 5 bases, there was a span of 3 bases. Findings and caveats of the study: Age-matched healthy donors had significantly more diverse, less clonal blood TCR repertoires than untreated cancer patients. No conclusions about immunological memory after chemotherapy can be drawn from the repertoire data.

The V gene is TRBV6-6, the J gene TRBJ2-2; D is unresolved. The sequence was collected from a human donor in good health. The donor label of this sample is uncertain. Input material: blood. CDR3 sequence (DNA): TGTGCCAGCAGTTACGGGACCGGGGAGCTGTTTTTT. Encoded protein: CASSYGTGELFF.